This TCR beta chain was obtained from a study of PD-L1 blockade in urothelial cancer. Study-level background: Investigators checked blood 3 weeks (second dose) and 6 weeks after treatment start.

Time point specified: pretreatment peripheral blood. The V segment lost 6 bases and the J segment 3 bases; nucleotides outside the gene matches: 6. Germline V gives CDR1 SNHLY, CDR2 FYNNEI. The CDR3 is 15 residues long. Profiling relied on immunoSEQ multiplex PCR, and the TCRdb table lists in-frame clones only, not all of them. The sample includes 70,000 to 85,000 clones, 75% to 90% of them seen just once. The rearrangement links TRBV2 to TRBJ2-7, with TRBD2 identical over 12 bases. The sequence was obtained from a man between 65 and 85 years old with urothelial cancer. The sample was PBMCs, taken around atezolizumab (anti-PD-L1) treatment. As DNA, the CDR3 is TGTGCCAGCAGGGTGACTAGCGGGAGTGGCTACGAGCAGTACTTC. It yields the protein CASRVTSGSGYEQYF.